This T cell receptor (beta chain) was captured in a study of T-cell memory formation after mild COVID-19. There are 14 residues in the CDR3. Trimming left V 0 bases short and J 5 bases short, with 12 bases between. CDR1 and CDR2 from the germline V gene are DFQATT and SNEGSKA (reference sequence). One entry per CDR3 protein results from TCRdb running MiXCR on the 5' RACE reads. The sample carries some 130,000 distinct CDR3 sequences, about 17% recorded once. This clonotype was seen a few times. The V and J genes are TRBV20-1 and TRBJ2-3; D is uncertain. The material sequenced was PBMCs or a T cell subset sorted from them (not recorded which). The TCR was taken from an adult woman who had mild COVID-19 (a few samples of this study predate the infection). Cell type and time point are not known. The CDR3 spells CSARESPFRDTQYF. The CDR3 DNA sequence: TGCAGTGCTAGAGAATCCCCATTTCGAGATACGCAGTATTTT.